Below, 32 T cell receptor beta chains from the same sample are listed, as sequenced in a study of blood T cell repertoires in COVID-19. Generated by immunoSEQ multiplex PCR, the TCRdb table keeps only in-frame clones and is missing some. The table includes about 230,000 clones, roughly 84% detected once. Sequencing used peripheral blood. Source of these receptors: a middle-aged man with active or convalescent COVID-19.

The CDR3 loop reads CASSQGQGGEQYF. The CDR3 coding sequence is TGCGCCAGCTCGCAGGGACAGGGCGGCGAGCAGTACTTC. The rearrangement joins TRBV5-1 to TRBJ2-7; the match to TRBD1 covers 9 bases. The CDR3 contains 13 residues. Germline values: CDR1 SGHRS, CDR2 YFSETQ. J was trimmed by 6 bases and V by 7 bases; bases with no gene match: 8.

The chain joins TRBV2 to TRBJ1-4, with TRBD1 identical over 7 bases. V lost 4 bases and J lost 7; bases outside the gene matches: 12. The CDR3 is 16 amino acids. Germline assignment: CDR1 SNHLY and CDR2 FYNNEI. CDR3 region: CASSVDRPLPREKLFF. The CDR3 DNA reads TGTGCCAGCAGTGTGGACAGGCCTTTGCCTCGTGAAAAACTGTTTTTT.

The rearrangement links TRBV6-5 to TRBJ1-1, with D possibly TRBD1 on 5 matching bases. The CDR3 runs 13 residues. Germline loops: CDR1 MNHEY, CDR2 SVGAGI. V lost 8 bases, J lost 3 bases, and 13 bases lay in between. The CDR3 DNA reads TGTGCCAGCCTACCGCCAGGGCACACTGAAGCTTTCTTT. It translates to CASLPPGHTEAFF.

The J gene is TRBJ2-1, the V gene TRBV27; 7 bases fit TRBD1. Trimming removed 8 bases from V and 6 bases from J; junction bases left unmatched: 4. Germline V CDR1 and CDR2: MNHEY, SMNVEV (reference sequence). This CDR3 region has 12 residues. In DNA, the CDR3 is TGTGCCAGCCCGGGACAGCCCAATGAGCAGTTCTTC. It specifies CASPGQPNEQFF.

As DNA, the CDR3 is TGTGCCAGTAGCATGGCGGGCGCCTGGGGGGGGGAGACCCAGTACTTC. Protein product: CASSMAGAWGGETQYF. The chain carries TRBV19 and TRBJ2-5; the match to TRBD2 covers 7 bases. The trim removed 6 bases at V and 5 bases at J, leaving 15 bases unmatched. This CDR3 comprises 16 residues. Per germline, CDR1 LNHDA and CDR2 SQIVND (reference sequence).

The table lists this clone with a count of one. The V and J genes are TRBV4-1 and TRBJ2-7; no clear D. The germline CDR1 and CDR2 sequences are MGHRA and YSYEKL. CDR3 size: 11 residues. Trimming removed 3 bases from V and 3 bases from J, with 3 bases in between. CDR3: CASSHNYEQYF. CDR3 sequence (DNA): TGCGCCAGCAGCCATAACTACGAGCAGTACTTC.

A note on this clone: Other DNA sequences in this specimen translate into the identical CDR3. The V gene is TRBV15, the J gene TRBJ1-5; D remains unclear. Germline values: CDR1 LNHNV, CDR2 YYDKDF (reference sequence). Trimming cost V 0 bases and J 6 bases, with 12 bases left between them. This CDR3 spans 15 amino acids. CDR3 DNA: TGTGCCACCAGCAGAGATCCGGGGAATTCTCAGCCCCAGCATTTT. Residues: CATSRDPGNSQPQHF.

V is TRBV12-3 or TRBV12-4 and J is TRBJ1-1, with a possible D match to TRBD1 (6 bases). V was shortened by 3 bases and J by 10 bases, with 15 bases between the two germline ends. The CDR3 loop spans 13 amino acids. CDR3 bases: TGTGCCAGCAGTTTCCTTGGGGGCTGGGGAGCTTTCTTT. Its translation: CASSFLGGWGAFF.

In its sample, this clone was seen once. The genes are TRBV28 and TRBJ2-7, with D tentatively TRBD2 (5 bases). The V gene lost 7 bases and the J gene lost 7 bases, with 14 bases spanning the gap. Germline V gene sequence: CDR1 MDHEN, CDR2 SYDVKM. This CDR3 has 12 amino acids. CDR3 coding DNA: TGTGCCAGCATCAGTGAGGGTGGAGAGCAGTACTTC. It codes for CASISEGGEQYF.

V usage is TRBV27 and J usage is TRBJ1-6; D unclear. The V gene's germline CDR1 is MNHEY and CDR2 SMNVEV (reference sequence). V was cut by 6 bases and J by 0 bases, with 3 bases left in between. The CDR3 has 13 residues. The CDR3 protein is CASRSSYNSPLHF. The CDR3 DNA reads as TGTGCCAGCAGGAGCTCCTATAATTCACCCCTCCACTTT.

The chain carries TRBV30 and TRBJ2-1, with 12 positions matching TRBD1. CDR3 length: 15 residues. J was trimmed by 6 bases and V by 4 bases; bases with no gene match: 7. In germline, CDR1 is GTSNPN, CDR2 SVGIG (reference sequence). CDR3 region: CAWKEGDRGLNEQFF. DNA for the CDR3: TGTGCCTGGAAAGAGGGGGACAGGGGGCTCAATGAGCAGTTCTTC.

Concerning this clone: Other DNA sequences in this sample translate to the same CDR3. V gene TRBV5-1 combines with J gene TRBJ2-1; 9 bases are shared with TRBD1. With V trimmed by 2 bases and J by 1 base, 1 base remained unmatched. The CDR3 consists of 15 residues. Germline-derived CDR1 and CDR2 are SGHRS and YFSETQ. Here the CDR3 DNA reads TGCGCCAGCAGCTTAGGACAGGGGTCCTACAATGAGCAGTTCTTC. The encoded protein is CASSLGQGSYNEQFF.

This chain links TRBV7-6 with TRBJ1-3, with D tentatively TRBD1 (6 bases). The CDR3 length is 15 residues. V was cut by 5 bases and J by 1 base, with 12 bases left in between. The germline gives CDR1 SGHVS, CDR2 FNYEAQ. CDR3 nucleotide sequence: TGTGCCAGCAGCGCAAAACAGGGTTCTGGAAACACCATATATTTT. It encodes CASSAKQGSGNTIYF.

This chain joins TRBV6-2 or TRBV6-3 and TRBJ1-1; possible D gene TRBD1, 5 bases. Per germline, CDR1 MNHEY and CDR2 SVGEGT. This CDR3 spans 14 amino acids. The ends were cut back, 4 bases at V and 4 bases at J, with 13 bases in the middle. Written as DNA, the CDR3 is TGTGCCAGCAGTTTGGGGGGATTTCTCACTGAAGCTTTCTTT. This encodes CASSLGGFLTEAFF.

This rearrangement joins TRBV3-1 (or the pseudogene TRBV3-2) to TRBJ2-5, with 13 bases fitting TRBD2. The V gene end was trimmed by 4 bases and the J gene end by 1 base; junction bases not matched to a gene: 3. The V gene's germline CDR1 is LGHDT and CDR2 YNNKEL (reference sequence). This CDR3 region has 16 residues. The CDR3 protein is CASSPGLAGSQETQYF. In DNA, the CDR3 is TGTGCCAGCAGCCCGGGACTAGCGGGGAGCCAAGAGACCCAGTACTTC.

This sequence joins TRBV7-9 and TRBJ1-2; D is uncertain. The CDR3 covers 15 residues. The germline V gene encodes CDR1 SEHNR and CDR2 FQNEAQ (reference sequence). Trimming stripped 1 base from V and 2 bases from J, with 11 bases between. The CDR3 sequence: CASSLGGLENYGYTF. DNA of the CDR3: TGTGCCAGCAGCTTAGGCGGGTTGGAAAACTATGGCTACACCTTC.

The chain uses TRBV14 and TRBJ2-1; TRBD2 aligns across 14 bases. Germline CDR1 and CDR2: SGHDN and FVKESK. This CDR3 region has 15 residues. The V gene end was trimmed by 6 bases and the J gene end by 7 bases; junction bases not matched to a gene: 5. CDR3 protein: CASSRLAGGLNEQFF. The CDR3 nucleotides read TGTGCCAGCAGTCGACTAGCGGGGGGGCTTAATGAGCAGTTCTTC.

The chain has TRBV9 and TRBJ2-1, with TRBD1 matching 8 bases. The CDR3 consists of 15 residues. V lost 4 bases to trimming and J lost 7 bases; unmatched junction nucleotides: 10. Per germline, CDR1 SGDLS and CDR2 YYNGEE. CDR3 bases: TGTGCCAGCAGCCCCCGGACAGGGCCAGAAAATGAGCAGTTCTTC. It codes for CASSPRTGPENEQFF.

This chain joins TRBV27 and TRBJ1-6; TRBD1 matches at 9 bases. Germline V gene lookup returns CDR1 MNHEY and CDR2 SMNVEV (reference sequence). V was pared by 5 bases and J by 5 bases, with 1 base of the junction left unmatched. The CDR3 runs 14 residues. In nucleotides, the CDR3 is TGTGCCAGCAGTCGGACAGGGGATAATTCACCCCTCCACTTT. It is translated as CASSRTGDNSPLHF.

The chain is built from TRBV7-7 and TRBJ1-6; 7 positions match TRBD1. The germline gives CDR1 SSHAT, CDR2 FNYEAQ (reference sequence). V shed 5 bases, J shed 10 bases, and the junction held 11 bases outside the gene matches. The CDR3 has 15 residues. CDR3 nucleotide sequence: TGTGCCAGCAGCATCCCCCAGGGGGGACGGTCACCCCTCCACTTT. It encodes CASSIPQGGRSPLHF.

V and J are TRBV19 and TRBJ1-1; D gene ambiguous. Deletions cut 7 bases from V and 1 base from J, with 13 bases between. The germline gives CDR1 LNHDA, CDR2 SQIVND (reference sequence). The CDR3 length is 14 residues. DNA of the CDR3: TGTGCCAGTACCTTAGGCGCGGCGAACACTGAAGCTTTCTTT. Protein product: CASTLGAANTEAFF.

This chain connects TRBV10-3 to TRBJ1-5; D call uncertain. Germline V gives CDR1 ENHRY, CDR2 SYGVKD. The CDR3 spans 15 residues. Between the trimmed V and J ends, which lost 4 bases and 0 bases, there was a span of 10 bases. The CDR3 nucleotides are TGTGCCATCAGTGGAGACAAGGTTAGCAATCAGCCCCAGCATTTT. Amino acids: CAISGDKVSNQPQHF.

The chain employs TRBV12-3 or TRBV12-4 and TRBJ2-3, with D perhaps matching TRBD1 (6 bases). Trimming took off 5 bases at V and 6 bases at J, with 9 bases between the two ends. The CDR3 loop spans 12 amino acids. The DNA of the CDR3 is TGTGCCAGCAGTCAAGGACAGGATACGCAGTATTTT. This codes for CASSQGQDTQYF.

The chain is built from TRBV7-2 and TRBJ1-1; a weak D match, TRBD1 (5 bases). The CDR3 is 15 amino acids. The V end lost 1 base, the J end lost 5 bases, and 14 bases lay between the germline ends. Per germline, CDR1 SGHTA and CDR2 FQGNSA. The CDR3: CASSLGPGRGTEAFF. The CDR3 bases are TGTGCCAGCAGCTTAGGTCCGGGGCGGGGGACTGAAGCTTTCTTT.

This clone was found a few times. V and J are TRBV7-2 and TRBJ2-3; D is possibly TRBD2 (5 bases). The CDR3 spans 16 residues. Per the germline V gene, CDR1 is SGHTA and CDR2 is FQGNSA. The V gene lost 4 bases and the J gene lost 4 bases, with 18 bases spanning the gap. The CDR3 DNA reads TGTGCCAGCAGCTCACTAGTCGGCGTTTTCGCAGATACGCAGTATTTT. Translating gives CASSSLVGVFADTQYF. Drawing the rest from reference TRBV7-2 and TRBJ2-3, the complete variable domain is GAGVSQSPSNKVTEKGKDVELRCDPISGHTALYWYRQSLGQGLEFLIYFQGNSAPDKSGLPSDRFSAERTGGSVSTLTIQRTQQEDSAVYLCASSSLVGVFADTQYFGPGTRLTVL.

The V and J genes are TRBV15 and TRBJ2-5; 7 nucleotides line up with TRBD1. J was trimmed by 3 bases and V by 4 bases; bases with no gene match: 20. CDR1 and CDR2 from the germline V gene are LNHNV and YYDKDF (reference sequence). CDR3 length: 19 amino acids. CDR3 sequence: CATSTVGQAVSEDKETQYF. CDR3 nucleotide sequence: TGTGCCACCAGCACCGTTGGACAGGCGGTGTCGGAGGATAAAGAGACCCAGTACTTC.

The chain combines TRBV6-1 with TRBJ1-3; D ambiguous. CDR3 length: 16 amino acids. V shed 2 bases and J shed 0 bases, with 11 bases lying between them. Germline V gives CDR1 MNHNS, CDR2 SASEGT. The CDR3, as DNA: TGTGCCAGCAGTGAATTTGAGCTCGGCTCTGGAAACACCATATATTTT. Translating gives CASSEFELGSGNTIYF.

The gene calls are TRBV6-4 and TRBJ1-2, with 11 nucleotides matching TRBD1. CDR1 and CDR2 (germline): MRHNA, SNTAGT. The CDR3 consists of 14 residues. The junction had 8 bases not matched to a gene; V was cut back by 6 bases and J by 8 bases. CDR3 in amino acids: CASRPGQGAKGYTF. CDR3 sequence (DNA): TGTGCCAGCAGACCCGGACAGGGGGCAAAGGGCTACACCTTC.

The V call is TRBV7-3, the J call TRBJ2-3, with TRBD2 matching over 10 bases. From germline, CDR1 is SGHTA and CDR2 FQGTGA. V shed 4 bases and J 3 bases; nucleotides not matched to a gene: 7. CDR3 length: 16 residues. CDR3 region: CASSSQRGGSTDTQYF. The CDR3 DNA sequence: TGTGCCAGCAGCTCTCAGCGGGGGGGCTCGACAGATACGCAGTATTTT.

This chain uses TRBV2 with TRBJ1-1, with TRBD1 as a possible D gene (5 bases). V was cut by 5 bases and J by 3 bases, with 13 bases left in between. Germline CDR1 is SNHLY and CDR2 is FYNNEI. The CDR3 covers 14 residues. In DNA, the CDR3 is TGTGCCAGCAGTTTCAGGGCGGGGGACACTGAAGCTTTCTTT. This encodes CASSFRAGDTEAFF.

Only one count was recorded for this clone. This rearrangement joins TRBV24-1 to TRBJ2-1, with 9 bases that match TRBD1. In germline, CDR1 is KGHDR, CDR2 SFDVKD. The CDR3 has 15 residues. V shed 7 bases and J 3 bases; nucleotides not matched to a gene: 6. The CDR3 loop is CATSTGTGIYNEQFF. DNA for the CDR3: TGTGCCACCAGCACCGGGACAGGGATCTACAATGAGCAGTTCTTC.

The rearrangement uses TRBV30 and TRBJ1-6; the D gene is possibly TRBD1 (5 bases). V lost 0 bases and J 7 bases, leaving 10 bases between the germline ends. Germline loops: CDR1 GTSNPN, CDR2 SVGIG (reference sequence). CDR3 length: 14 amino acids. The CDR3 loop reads CAWSVTPGNSPLHF. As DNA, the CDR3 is TGTGCCTGGAGTGTTACCCCAGGGAATTCACCCCTCCACTTT.